One T cell receptor beta chain is described in this entry. These data originate in a study of blood T cell repertoires in COVID-19. For the study at large: Sites in the United States, Italy and Spain provided acute and convalescent COVID-19 samples.

V was shortened by 3 bases and J by 4 bases, with 8 bases between the two germline ends. Germline V gene sequence: CDR1 KGHSY, CDR2 FQNENV. The CDR3 consists of 13 residues. Study processing details: Estimated nucleated cell counts came from reference gene primer amplification. Assay used: immunoSEQ multiplex PCR; TCRdb lists only in-frame clones, some missing. V and J calls and clone size are copied from that table; D and trimming were computed from the DNA. The sample has 150,000 to 200,000 clones; 65% to 90% are singletons. Adults between roughly 18 and 89 years of age took part from about 24 US areas.

The TCR was taken from a woman aged 55-70 years with acute COVID-19. Sequenced material: PBMCs or T cells enriched from blood (not recorded which). J is TRBJ2-3 and V is TRBV16; D uncertain. CDR3 DNA: TGTGCCAGCAGCCAGAGCCAAGCAGATACGCAGTATTTT. It translates to CASSQSQADTQYF.